The text below deals with one TCR beta chain. Its target is unknown. The record originates from a study of graft-versus-host responses after intestinal transplantation. Method: immunoSEQ multiplex PCR; TCRdb's copy keeps in-frame clones and lacks some. The data hold about 98,000 clones, with 83% observed a single time. Germline CDR1 and CDR2: SQVTM and ANQGSEA. This CDR3 comprises 14 residues. The V end lost 4 bases, the J end lost 8 bases, and 20 bases lay between the germline ends. The sequences come from unstimulated CD8+ T cells sorted from spleen or lymph node cells, collected before intestinal transplant. The sequence derives from a human donor who received an intestinal transplant. The chain has TRBV29-1 and TRBJ2-5; D not resolved. This chain's CDR3 is CSVVAASSDYTQYF. The CDR3 DNA reads TGCAGCGTTGTTGCGGCGAGTTCGGATTATACCCAGTACTTC.